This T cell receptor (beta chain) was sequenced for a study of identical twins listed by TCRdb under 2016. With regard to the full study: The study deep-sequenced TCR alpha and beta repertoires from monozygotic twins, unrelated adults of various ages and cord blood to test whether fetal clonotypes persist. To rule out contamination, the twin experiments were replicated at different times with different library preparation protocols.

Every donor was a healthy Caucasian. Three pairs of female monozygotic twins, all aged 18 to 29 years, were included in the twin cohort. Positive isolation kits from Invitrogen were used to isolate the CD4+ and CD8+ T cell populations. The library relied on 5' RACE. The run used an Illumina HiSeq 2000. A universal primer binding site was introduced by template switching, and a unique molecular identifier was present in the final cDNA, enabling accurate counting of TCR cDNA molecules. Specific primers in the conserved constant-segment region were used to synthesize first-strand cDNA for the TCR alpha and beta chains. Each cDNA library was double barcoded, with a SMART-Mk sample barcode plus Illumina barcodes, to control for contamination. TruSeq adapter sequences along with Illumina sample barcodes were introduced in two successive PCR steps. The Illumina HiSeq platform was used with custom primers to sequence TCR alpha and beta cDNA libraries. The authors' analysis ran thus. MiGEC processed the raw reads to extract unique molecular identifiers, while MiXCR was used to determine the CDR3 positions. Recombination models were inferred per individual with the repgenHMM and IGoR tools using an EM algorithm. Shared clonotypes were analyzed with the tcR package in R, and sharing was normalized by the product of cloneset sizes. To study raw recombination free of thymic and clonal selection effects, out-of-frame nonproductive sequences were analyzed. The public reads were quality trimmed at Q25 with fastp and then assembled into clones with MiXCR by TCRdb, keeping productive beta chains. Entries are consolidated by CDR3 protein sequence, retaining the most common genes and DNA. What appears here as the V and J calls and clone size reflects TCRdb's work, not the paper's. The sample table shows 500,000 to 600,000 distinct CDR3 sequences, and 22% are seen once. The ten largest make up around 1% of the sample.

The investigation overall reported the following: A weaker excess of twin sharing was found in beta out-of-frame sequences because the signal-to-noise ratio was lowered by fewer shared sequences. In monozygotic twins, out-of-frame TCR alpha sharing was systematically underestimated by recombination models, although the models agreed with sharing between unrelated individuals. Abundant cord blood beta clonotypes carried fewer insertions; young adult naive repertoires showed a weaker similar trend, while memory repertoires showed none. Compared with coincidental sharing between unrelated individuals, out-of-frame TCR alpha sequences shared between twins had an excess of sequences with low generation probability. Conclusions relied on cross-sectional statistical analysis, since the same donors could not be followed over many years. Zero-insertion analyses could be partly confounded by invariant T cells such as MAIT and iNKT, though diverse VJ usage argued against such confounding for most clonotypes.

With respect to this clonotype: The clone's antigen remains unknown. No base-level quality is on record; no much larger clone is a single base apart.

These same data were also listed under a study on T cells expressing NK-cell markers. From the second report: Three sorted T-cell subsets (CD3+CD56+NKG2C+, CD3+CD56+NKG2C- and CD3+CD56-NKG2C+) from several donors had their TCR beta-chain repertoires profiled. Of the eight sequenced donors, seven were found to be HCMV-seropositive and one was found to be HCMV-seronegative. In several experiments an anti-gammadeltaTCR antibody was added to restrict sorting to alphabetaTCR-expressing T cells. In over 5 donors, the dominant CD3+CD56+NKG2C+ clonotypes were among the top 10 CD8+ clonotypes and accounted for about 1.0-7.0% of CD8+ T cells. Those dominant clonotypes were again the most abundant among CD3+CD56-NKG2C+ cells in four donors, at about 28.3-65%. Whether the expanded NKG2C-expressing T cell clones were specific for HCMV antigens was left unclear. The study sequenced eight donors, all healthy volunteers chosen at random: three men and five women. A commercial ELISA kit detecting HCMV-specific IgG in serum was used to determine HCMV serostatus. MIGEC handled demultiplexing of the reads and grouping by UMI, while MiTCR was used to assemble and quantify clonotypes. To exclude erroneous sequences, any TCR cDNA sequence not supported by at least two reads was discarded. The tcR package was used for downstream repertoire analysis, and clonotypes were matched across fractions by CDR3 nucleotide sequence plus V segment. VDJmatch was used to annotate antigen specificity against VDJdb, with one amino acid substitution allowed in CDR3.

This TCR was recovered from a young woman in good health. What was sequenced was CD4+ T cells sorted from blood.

Here the CDR3 is given as CASRTLTSGSSYEQYF. The base sequence is TGTGCCAGCAGAACGCTGACTAGCGGAAGCTCCTACGAGCAGTACTTC. The chain is assembled from TRBV6-2 or TRBV6-3 and TRBJ2-7; 9 bases in the middle match TRBD2. The germline V end is reduced by 6 bases and the J end by 0 bases; junction bases left unmatched: 9. CDR1 and CDR2, looked up from the germline V gene, are MNHEY and SVGEGT. The CDR3 spans 16 residues, from the cysteine through the phenylalanine. The sequence is cut down to CDR3 DNA, 48 bases in frame from base 1.